A selection of T cell receptor beta chains follows, all from one sample in a study of blood T cell repertoires in COVID-19. Repertoires were generated with immunoSEQ multiplex PCR, while TCRdb's copy carries only in-frame clones and drops some. The table records tens of thousands of clones, 75% to 95% of them present only once. Sequencing was done on a sample of peripheral blood. These receptors all stem from a human donor with active COVID-19. The donor label of this sample is uncertain. CDR3s include the opening cysteine and the closing phenylalanine or tryptophan.

length,V,J,CDR3
15,TRBV28,TRBJ1-1,CASSPPDRGRSEAFF
12,TRBV5-1,TRBJ2-5,CASSRNEETQYF
15,TRBV7-2,TRBJ2-7,CASSIGTSGPYEQYF
14,TRBV4-1,TRBJ1-4,CASSLRATNEKLFF
15,TRBV6-5,TRBJ1-1,CASSYALTGNTEAFF
16,TRBV11-3,TRBJ2-3,CASSPWTGGVSDTQYF
17,TRBV28,TRBJ2-1,CASSSGLAGVWNNEQFF
13,TRBV28,TRBJ1-5,CAAVRGSNQPQHF
12,TRBV7-9,TRBJ2-1,CASSPGSNEQFF
15,TRBV10-3,TRBJ2-4,CAISDNDRVKNIQYF
14,TRBV6-1,TRBJ2-7,CASSDRWSSYEQYF
14,TRBV9,TRBJ2-5,CASSVATGVATQYF
15,TRBV5-4,TRBJ2-3,CASSLASEPTDTQYF
14,TRBV7-2,TRBJ2-7,CASSPRTGDHEQYF
14,TRBV27,TRBJ1-4,CASSLWLDGEKLFF
12,TRBV28,TRBJ1-1,CASSLMNTEAFF
13,TRBV29-1,TRBJ2-7,CSVAAGGTGEQYF
17,TRBV6-2/TRBV6-3,TRBJ2-3,CASSYSASGYLTDTQYF
15,TRBV5-1,TRBJ2-1,CASSLARQGFNEQFF
13,TRBV13,TRBJ2-7,CASSLGTSYEQYF
12,TRBV29-1,TRBJ1-4,CSVDQGGRKLFF
15,TRBV9,TRBJ2-7,CASSVQTGEYYEQYF
15,TRBV6-2/TRBV6-3,TRBJ2-7,CASSYGGDRGYEQYF
13,TRBV6-5,TRBJ1-5,CASSRTGGQPQHF
15,TRBV30,TRBJ2-2,CAWKYPAGWTGELFF
15,TRBV10-1,TRBJ2-1,CASSATLAGVGEQFF
14,TRBV6-4,TRBJ1-5,CASSVTGQGQPQHF
17,TRBV27,TRBJ2-1,CASSLLTSGRAYNEQFF
13,TRBV7-2,TRBJ2-3,CASSFTEADTQYF
16,TRBV24-1,TRBJ2-3,CATSDSEGVRTDTQYF
15,TRBV5-1,TRBJ2-2,CASSLDGIETGELFF
15,TRBV6-4,TRBJ2-1,CASSEWASGGERQFF
12,TRBV9,TRBJ2-5,CASSGPTSGAYF
16,TRBV4-2,TRBJ2-1,CASSQALLAGNNEQFF
13,TRBV6-2/TRBV6-3,TRBJ2-4,CASSFGTPNIQYF
18,TRBV19,TRBJ2-1,CASSPGLGGEVSYNEQFF
14,TRBV18,TRBJ2-3,CASSRPDRVDTQYF
17,TRBV12-5,TRBJ2-3,CASGSGLAGPLTDTQYF
18,TRBV27,TRBJ1-6,CASSAQTLQGAHNSPLHF
17,TRBV28,TRBJ1-5,CASSIRGRSLGNQPQHF
16,TRBV5-6,TRBJ1-6,CASSLRGQGVRSPLHF
15,TRBV27,TRBJ2-7,CASSLSSGRAFEQYF
15,TRBV7-8,TRBJ2-7,CASSSFGTSGIEQYF
17,TRBV7-8,TRBJ2-1,CASSTTGTGVGLHEQFF
16,TRBV3-1/TRBV3-2,TRBJ1-1,CASSQVEGYMNTEAFF
14,TRBV29-1,TRBJ2-3,CSVVARSSTDTQYF
13,TRBV27,TRBJ2-7,CASSPGTVVEQYF
13,TRBV7-8,TRBJ1-5,CASSLVAGQPQHF
13,TRBV7-8,TRBJ1-1,CASSLPGQGEAFF
15,TRBV9,TRBJ2-5,CASSAGTGGQETQYF
15,TRBV11-2,TRBJ1-6,CASSLVQGANSPLHF
16,TRBV11-1,TRBJ2-5,CASSFVGGAPQETQYF
15,TRBV12-5,TRBJ2-3,CASAGTSGSTDTQYF
17,TRBV9,TRBJ2-3,CASSVVPLGGGEDTQYF
15,TRBV4-1,TRBJ1-1,CASSQGRAGGTEAFF
12,TRBV5-5,TRBJ1-5,CASSHRDQPQHF
15,TRBV6-2/TRBV6-3,TRBJ2-1,CASSLAGGDYNEQFF
16,TRBV28,TRBJ1-3,CASSSPRRGTGNTIYF